This T cell receptor beta chain was observed in a study of blood T cells in healthy people across ages. Then a second PCR, running about 7 to 11 cycles, was carried out with a sample-barcoded 5' primer and a J-beta primer mix. TCRdb re-derived calls from the 5' RACE reads in MiXCR, one entry per CDR3 protein. This sample yields more than 500,000 distinct CDR3 sequences, of which about a quarter are seen a single time; approximately 3.6% belongs to the top ten. The sample was also linked to a second study, of T cells of mothers and their children. That source notes: Samples came from a few healthy Caucasian mothers and their six children. Sequencing got over 8.5 million TCR beta CDR3 reads from each mother and approximately 3 million from each child.

Sequences were obtained from blood. This clonotype was sampled from a boy between 2 and 10 years old in good health.

The chain's CDR3 is CASSRRLAGKDTQYF. CDR3 sequence (DNA): TGCGCCAGCAGCCGCCGACTAGCGGGAAAAGATACGCAGTATTTT. This chain links TRBV4-3 with TRBJ2-3, with 11 bases lining up with TRBD2. With V trimmed by 4 bases and J by 5 bases, 5 bases remained unmatched. The CDR3 is 15 amino acids. Germline CDR1 LGHNA, CDR2 YSLEER.